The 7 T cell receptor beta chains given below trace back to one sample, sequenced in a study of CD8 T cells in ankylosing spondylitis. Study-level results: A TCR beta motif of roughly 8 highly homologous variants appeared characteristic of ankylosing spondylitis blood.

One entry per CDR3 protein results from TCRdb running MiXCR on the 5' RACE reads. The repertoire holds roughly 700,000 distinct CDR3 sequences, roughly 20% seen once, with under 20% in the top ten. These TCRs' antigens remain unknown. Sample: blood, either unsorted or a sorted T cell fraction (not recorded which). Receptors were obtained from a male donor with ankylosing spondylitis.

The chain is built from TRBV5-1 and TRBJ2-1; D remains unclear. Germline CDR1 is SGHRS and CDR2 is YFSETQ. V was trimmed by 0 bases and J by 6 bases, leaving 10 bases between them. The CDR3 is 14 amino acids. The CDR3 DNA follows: TGCGCCAGCAGCTTGGAGGACGGGTTCAATGAGCAGTTCTTC. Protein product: CASSLEDGFNEQFF.

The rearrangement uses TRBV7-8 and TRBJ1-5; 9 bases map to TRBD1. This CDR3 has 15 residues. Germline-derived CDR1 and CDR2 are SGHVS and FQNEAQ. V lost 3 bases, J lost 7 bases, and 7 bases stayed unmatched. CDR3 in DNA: TGTGCCAGCAGCTTGGACAGGGGCGTAGGCCAGCCCCAGCATTTT. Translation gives CASSLDRGVGQPQHF.

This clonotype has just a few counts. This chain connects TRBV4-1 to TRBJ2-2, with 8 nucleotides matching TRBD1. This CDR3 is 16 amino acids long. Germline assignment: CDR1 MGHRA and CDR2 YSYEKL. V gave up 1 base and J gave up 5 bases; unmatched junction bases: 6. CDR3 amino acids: CASSQVGQGRTGELFF. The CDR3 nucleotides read TGCGCCAGCAGCCAAGTCGGACAGGGAAGAACCGGGGAGCTGTTTTTT.

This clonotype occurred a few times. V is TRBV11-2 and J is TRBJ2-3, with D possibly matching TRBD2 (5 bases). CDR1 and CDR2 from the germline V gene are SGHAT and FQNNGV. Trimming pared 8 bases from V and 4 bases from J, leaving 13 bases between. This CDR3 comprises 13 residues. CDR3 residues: CASSTRRADTQYF. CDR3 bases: TGTGCCAGCTCTACTAGACGGGCAGATACGCAGTATTTT.

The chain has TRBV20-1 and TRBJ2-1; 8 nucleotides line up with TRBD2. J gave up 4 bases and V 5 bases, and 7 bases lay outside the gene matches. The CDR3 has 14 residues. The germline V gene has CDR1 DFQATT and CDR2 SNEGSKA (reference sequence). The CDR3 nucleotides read TGCAGTGCTGACAAGCGGGGGACGTACAATGAGCAGTTCTTC. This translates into CSADKRGTYNEQFF.

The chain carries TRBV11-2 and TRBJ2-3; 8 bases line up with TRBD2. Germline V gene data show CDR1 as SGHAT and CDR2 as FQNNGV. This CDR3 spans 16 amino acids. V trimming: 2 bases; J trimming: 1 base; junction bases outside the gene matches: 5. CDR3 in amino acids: CASSLIPAGGTDTQYF. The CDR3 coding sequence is TGTGCCAGCAGCTTAATTCCAGCGGGGGGCACAGATACGCAGTATTTT.

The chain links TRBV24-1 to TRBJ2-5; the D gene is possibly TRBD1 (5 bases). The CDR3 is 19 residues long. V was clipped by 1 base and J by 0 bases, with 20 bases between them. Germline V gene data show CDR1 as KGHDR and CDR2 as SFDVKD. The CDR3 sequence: CATSDFTSQGLSYQETQYF. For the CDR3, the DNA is TGTGCCACCAGTGATTTTACAAGTCAGGGCCTTTCTTACCAAGAGACCCAGTACTTC.